This TCR beta chain originates from a study of shared clonotypes between healthy human individuals. The assay was immunoSEQ multiplex PCR, and TCRdb's table has in-frame clones only and misses some. The repertoire has a few hundred thousand clones, under 80% of them found once; the top ten carry over 8.5%. V was clipped by 5 bases and J by 2 bases, with 10 bases between them. The germline V gene encodes CDR1 SGHTA and CDR2 FQGTGA. The CDR3 runs to 13 residues. This receptor was identified in a man aged 25 to 40 in good health. Material: memory CD4+ T cells sorted from blood. The subset denotes: CD45RA-negative fraction. The J gene is TRBJ2-7, the V gene TRBV7-3; D gene uncertain. The CDR3 nucleotides are TGTGCCAGCAGCCCAGGACGGGCCTACGAGCAGTACTTC. Translated: CASSPGRAYEQYF.